Listed here are 2 T cell receptor beta chains from one sample, sequenced in a study of T cell clonality in common variable immunodeficiency. Profiling relied on immunoSEQ multiplex PCR, and the TCRdb table lists in-frame clones only, not all of them. The record shows tens of thousands of clones for this sample, with no singletons present. Sequenced: peripheral blood mononuclear cells. These receptors were taken from a person aged 18 to 70 in good health.

This clone has just a few counts. The observed sequence ends 3 residues before the CDR3 terminus, with the missing tail filled in from the germline J gene. This chain uses TRBV7-2 with TRBJ2-3, with D perhaps TRBD1 (6 bases). Germline CDR1 and CDR2: SGHTA and FQGNSA. The CDR3 sequence is 14 residues long. The CDR3 reads CASSPSWGQETQYF. The part of the CDR3 DNA that was read is TGTGCCAGCAGCCCCTCCTGGGGGCAAGAGACG. Supplemented by reference TRBV7-2 and TRBJ2-3, the full variable domain reads GAGVSQSPSNKVTEKGKDVELRCDPISGHTALYWYRQSLGQGLEFLIYFQGNSAPDKSGLPSDRFSAERTGGSVSTLTIQRTQQEDSAVYLCASSPSWGQETQYFGPGTRLTVL.

This clone appeared many times. From the germline J gene comes the end of the CDR3, since the read stops 3 residues before it. The rearrangement uses TRBV20-1 and TRBJ1-5, with 7 bases that match TRBD1. The germline gives CDR1 DFQATT, CDR2 SNEGSKA (reference sequence). This CDR3 is built from 14 residues. Losses at the gene ends were 2 bases for V and 4 bases for J; bases not matched to a gene: 5. The DNA read from the CDR3 is TGCAGTGCTAGACCGGGACAGTATAATCAGCCC. Encoded protein: CSARPGQYNQP. The whole CDR3 sequence is CSARPGQYNQPQHF.